A selection of T cell receptor beta chains follows, all from one sample in a study of identical twins. TCRdb recomputed calls from the 5' RACE reads with MiXCR, one row per CDR3 protein. The data contain a few hundred thousand distinct CDR3 sequences, approximately 15% of them singletons. This sample also appeared in a second study, on yellow fever vaccine responses in identical twins.

Sequenced input: CD4+ T cells sorted from blood. These receptors were taken from a woman in her late teens or twenties in good health. The CDR3 runs from the conserved cysteine through the conserved F or W. The D gene is left open where the match is weak. The size of a clone is reported for some rows only, either as once, few or many, or as a class for expanded clones.

abundance	v_gene	d_gene	len	j_gene	CDR3nt	CDR3aa
once	TRBV3-1	TRBD2	14	TRBJ2-5	TGTGCCAACACTAGCGGGGGGGCCCGGGAGACCCAGTACTTC	CANTSGGARETQYF
few	TRBV3-1	TRBD2	16	TRBJ2-1	TGTGCCAGCAGTCGGACTAGCGGGGGGGCCCACAATGAGCAGTTCTTC	CASSRTSGGAHNEQFF
NA	TRBV5-1	NA	13	TRBJ2-2	TGCGCCTCACCGAGTCCCGGCACCGGGGAGCTGTTTTTT	CASPSPGTGELFF
many	TRBV5-1	TRBD2	16	TRBJ2-7	TGCGCCAGCAGCTTGGGAGCCCTAGCGGCCGCCTACGAGCAGTACTTC	CASSLGALAAAYEQYF
few	TRBV20-1	NA	13	TRBJ2-5	TGCAGTGCTAGGGGGGGCCTCGGGGAGACCCAGTACTTC	CSARGGLGETQYF
many	TRBV6-1	NA	15	TRBJ2-1	TGTGCCAGCAGTGCGACTTACAGCTCCTACAATGAGCAGTTCTTC	CASSATYSSYNEQFF
few	TRBV12-3/TRBV12-4	TRBD1	16	TRBJ2-7	TGTGCCAGCAGTCCAAGACAGGGGGGCAACGCCTACGAGCAGTACTTC	CASSPRQGGNAYEQYF
NA	TRBV6-1	NA	16	TRBJ1-5	TGTGCCAGCGTAGAGAGGGAAATAATCAGCAATCAGCCCCAGCATTTT	CASVEREIISNQPQHF
few	TRBV7-2	TRBD2	15	TRBJ2-3	TGTGCCAGCAGCTTAATGAAGCGGGGGACAGATACGCAGTATTTT	CASSLMKRGTDTQYF
many	TRBV28	NA	13	TRBJ2-5	TGTGCCAGCAGTTTTCGGGGGCGGGAGACCCAGTACTTC	CASSFRGRETQYF
NA	TRBV24-1	TRBD2	15	TRBJ2-3	TGTGCCACCAGTATTGGATCCGGGACTAGCCCTCGGTGGTATTTT	CATSIGSGTSPRWYF
few	TRBV28	NA	14	TRBJ2-3	TGTGCCAGCAGTTTACAGCGGGTTGCAGATACGCAGTATTTT	CASSLQRVADTQYF
NA	TRBV6-6	NA	13	TRBJ2-2	TGTGCCAACCAACAGTTTTACGCCGGGGAGCTGTTTTTT	CANQQFYAGELFF
NA	TRBV7-9	TRBD1	14	TRBJ1-6	TGTGCCAGCGGTTACAGGGGGTTAAATTCACCCCTCCACTTT	CASGYRGLNSPLHF
NA	TRBV20-1	NA	11	TRBJ2-3	TGCAGTGCTAGCGGGTCAGATACGCAGTATTTT	CSASGSDTQYF
few	TRBV5-1	TRBD1	15	TRBJ1-4	TGCGCCAGCAGCTCGACCGGGACAGGGATTGAAAAACTGTTTTTT	CASSSTGTGIEKLFF
NA	TRBV10-3	NA	11	TRBJ2-7	TGTGCCATCAGTGATGTGGCAGGGACTTCTTTC	CAISDVAGTSF
NA	TRBV29-1	NA	11	TRBJ1-1	TGCAGCGTTGAATTGAACACTGAAGCTTTCTTT	CSVELNTEAFF
many	TRBV20-1	TRBD2	16	TRBJ2-5	TGCAGTGCTCTAGGACTAGCGGGATCCACTGGGGAGACCCAGTACTTC	CSALGLAGSTGETQYF
NA	TRBV4-2	NA	13	TRBJ1-2	TGTGCCAGCAGCCAAGTCGCAGGGTATGGCTACACCTTC	CASSQVAGYGYTF
few	TRBV7-2	NA	16	TRBJ2-1	TGTGCCAGCAGCTCCCGAGTGGGGAGCTCCTACAATGAGCAGTTCTTC	CASSSRVGSSYNEQFF
many	TRBV7-9	NA	13	TRBJ2-1	TGTGCCAGCAGCTTAGAACCGGGTCCGGTGGAGTTCTTC	CASSLEPGPVEFF
few	TRBV4-2	NA	12	TRBJ2-1	TGTGCCAGCAGCCCCCTCTTAGGGATTCAGTTCTTC	CASSPLLGIQFF
NA	TRBV20-1	TRBD2	12	TRBJ2-3	TGCAGTGCTAGAGAGGGACTAGCGGCGCAGTATTTT	CSAREGLAAQYF
NA	TRBV7-9	TRBD2	14	TRBJ2-3	TGTGCCAGCGCGACTAGCGGGAAGCCAGATACGCAGTATTTT	CASATSGKPDTQYF
few	TRBV6-2/TRBV6-3	TRBD2	15	TRBJ2-2	TGTGCCAGCAGTTGGGGACTAGCGGATACCGGGGAGCTGTTTTTT	CASSWGLADTGELFF
NA	TRBV6-1	NA	14	TRBJ1-1	TGTGCCAGCAGCCGTTCCAGGGTTAACACTGAAGCTTTCTTT	CASSRSRVNTEAFF
few	TRBV10-2	NA	13	TRBJ2-2	TGCGCCAGCCAGACCAAGAACACCGGGGAGCTGTTTTTT	CASQTKNTGELFF
few	TRBV20-1	NA	14	TRBJ2-1	TGCAGTGCTAGAAGAGGGGGACCCTACAATGAGCAGTTCTTC	CSARRGGPYNEQFF
many	TRBV9	NA	14	TRBJ1-2	TGTGCCAGCAGCGTAGAGTTGTCGGGCTATGGCTACACCTTC	CASSVELSGYGYTF
NA	TRBV15	TRBD1	15	TRBJ1-1	TGTGCCACCAGCAGAGGGGGACAGGGAGGAACTGAAGCTTTCTTT	CATSRGGQGGTEAFF
few	TRBV7-2	TRBD2	14	TRBJ2-1	TGTGCCAGCAGCTTAGCGCGAGCGGGGAATGAGCAGTTCTTC	CASSLARAGNEQFF
many	TRBV29-1	NA	14	TRBJ2-7	TGCAGCGTTGTTGTGGGGAGTAATATCTACGAGCAGTACTTC	CSVVVGSNIYEQYF
NA	TRBV15	TRBD1	15	TRBJ2-7	TGTGCCACCAGCAGAAACAGGGGGCGAAATCTCGAGCAGTACTTC	CATSRNRGRNLEQYF
few	TRBV20-1	NA	14	TRBJ2-5	TGCAGTGCACCCTGGGGGGGCCGGGGGGAGACCCAGTACTTC	CSAPWGGRGETQYF
few	TRBV28	NA	16	TRBJ1-1	TGTGCCAGCAGTCCCCGAGGGGACCTTATGAACACTGAAGCTTTCTTT	CASSPRGDLMNTEAFF
NA	TRBV19	TRBD1	13	TRBJ1-2	TGTGCCAGTACTAAGGGACAGGGCAATGGCTACACCTTC	CASTKGQGNGYTF